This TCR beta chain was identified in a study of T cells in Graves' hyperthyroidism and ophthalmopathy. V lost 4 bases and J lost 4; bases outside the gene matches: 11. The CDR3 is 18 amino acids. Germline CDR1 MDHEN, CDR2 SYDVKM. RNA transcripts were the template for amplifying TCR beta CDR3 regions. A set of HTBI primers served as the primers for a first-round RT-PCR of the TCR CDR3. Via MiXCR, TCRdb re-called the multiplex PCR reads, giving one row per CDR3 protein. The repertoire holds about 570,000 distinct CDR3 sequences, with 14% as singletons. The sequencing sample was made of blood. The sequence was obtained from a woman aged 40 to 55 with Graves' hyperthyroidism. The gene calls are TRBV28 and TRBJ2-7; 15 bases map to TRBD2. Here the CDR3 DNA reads TGTGCCAGCAGTTCCCCCTTAGGACTAGCGGGAGGGAAATACGAGCAGTACTTC. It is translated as CASSSPLGLAGGKYEQYF.